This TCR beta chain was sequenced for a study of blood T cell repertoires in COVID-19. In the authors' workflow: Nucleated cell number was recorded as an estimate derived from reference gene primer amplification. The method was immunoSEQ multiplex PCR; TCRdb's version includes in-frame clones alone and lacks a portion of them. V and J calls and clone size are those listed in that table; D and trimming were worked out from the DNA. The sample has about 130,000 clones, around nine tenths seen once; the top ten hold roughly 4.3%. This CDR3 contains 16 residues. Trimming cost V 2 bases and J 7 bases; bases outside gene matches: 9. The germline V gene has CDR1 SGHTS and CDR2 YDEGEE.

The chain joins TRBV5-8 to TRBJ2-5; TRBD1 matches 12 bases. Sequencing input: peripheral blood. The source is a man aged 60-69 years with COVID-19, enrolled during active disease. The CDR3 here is CASSLDPGQGARTQYF. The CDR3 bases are TGTGCCAGCAGCTTAGATCCGGGACAGGGGGCAAGGACCCAGTACTTC.